A selection of T cell receptor beta chains follows, all from one sample in a study of blood T cell repertoires in COVID-19. The table came from immunoSEQ multiplex PCR; TCRdb's copy has only in-frame clones and leaves some out. Of just under 350,000 clones in the sample, about 90% were seen once. Sequenced input: peripheral blood. All receptors derive from a woman aged 18 to 35 who had recovered from COVID-19. The CDR3 runs from the conserved cysteine through the conserved F or W. Fields, in order: J gene, D gene, V gene, clone size, CDR3 protein, CDR3 DNA. D genes are given only for firm matches. Clone size, where shown, is once, few, many, or a class for clones that have expanded.

TRBJ1-4 . TRBV6-4 . CASSDSPGRPEKLFF TGTGCCAGCAGTGACTCTCCAGGGAGGCCCGAAAAACTGTTTTTT
TRBJ2-1 TRBD2 TRBV9 . CASSAGLAGLNEQFF TGTGCCAGCAGCGCGGGACTAGCGGGACTTAATGAGCAGTTCTTC
TRBJ1-4 . TRBV13 . CASSSTESNEKLFF TGTGCCAGCAGCTCGACAGAATCTAATGAAAAACTGTTTTTT
TRBJ2-4 . TRBV16 . CASSQSAGLLAKNIQYF TGTGCCAGCAGCCAATCGGCAGGCCTACTAGCCAAAAACATTCAGTACTTC
TRBJ1-5 . TRBV7-2 . CASSSVNQPQHF TGTGCCAGCAGCTCGGTTAATCAGCCCCAGCATTTT
TRBJ1-2 TRBD1 TRBV29-1 . CSVAMGQTVDGYTF TGCAGCGTTGCTATGGGACAGACAGTTGATGGCTACACCTTC
TRBJ1-3 TRBD1 TRBV5-5 . CASSAGQGLIGFAGNTIYF TGTGCCAGCAGCGCCGGACAGGGCCTAATTGGGTTCGCTGGAAACACCATATATTTT
TRBJ2-2 . TRBV7-9 . CASSLGTTNTGELFF TGTGCCAGCAGCTTAGGGACAACAAACACCGGGGAGCTGTTTTTT
TRBJ2-3 TRBD2 TRBV2 . CASSPRLAGALGTDTQYF TGTGCCAGCAGCCCAAGACTAGCGGGGGCGCTTGGCACAGATACGCAGTATTTT
TRBJ2-1 TRBD1 TRBV25-1 few CASSSTGRLQFF TGTGCCAGCTCCTCGACAGGGCGGTTGCAGTTCTTC
TRBJ1-1 TRBD1 TRBV27 once CASSFTGGGRVAFF TGTGCCAGCAGTTTTACAGGGGGCGGTAGGGTAGCTTTCTTT
TRBJ1-1 . TRBV12-3/TRBV12-4 . CASSLYYTEAFF TGTGCCAGCAGTTTATATTACACTGAAGCTTTCTTT
TRBJ1-1 TRBD1 TRBV19 . CASRKFTGGRGNTEAFF TGTGCCAGTAGGAAATTTACAGGGGGCCGGGGTAACACTGAAGCTTTCTTT
TRBJ1-2 . TRBV9 . CASNAEGTYYGYTF TGTGCCAGCAACGCTGAGGGGACTTACTATGGCTACACCTTC
TRBJ1-2 TRBD1 TRBV4-1 . CASSQARDRNYGYTF TGCGCCAGCAGCCAGGCCCGGGACAGGAACTATGGCTACACCTTC
TRBJ1-2 . TRBV20-1 . CSASLRAGVYGYTF TGCAGTGCTAGTCTTAGAGCAGGGGTATATGGCTACACCTTC
TRBJ2-1 TRBD2 TRBV7-9 . CASSPHGTSGDNEQFF TGTGCCAGCAGCCCACACGGGACTAGCGGAGACAATGAGCAGTTCTTC
TRBJ1-5 . TRBV6-6 . CASSREGRYSNQPQHF TGTGCCAGCAGTCGGGAGGGACGGTATAGCAATCAGCCCCAGCATTTT
TRBJ2-1 . TRBV7-9 . CASSFHWEEFF TGTGCCAGCAGCTTTCATTGGGAGGAGTTCTTC
TRBJ2-2 . TRBV27 . CASSLDQGKALRPGELFF TGTGCCAGCAGTTTAGACCAGGGGAAGGCTCTTCGACCCGGGGAGCTGTTTTTT
TRBJ1-1 . TRBV18 . CASSPAAGEEAFF TGTGCCAGCTCACCGGCGGCGGGAGAAGAAGCTTTCTTT
TRBJ1-1 . TRBV11-3 . CASSLEFGPGETEAFF TGTGCCAGCAGCTTAGAGTTCGGACCGGGAGAGACTGAAGCTTTCTTT
TRBJ1-5 . TRBV19 . CASRTSSQGNQPQHF TGTGCCAGTAGAACATCCTCCCAAGGCAATCAGCCCCAGCATTTT
TRBJ2-5 . TRBV5-6 . CASSLRTGAQETQYF TGTGCCAGCAGCTTGAGGACTGGCGCTCAAGAGACCCAGTACTTC
TRBJ1-5 . TRBV15 . CATSSGSGGFNQPQHF TGTGCCACCAGCAGTGGGTCTGGGGGCTTCAATCAGCCCCAGCATTTT
TRBJ2-3 TRBD2 TRBV24-1 . CATSDPRTSADTQYF TGTGCCACCAGTGACCCAAGGACTAGCGCAGATACGCAGTATTTT
TRBJ1-2 . TRBV7-8 . CASSLARPFVGQPNYGYTF TGTGCCAGCAGCTTGGCCCGCCCCTTCGTGGGACAACCTAACTATGGCTACACCTTC
TRBJ2-1 TRBD2 TRBV7-8 . CASSPLVAGSYNEQFF TGTGCCAGCAGCCCCTTAGTAGCGGGATCCTACAATGAGCAGTTCTTC